Presented here are 2 T cell receptor beta chains from one specimen sequenced in a study of blood T cells in healthy people across ages. Using a J-beta primer mix together with a sample-barcoded 5' primer, a second PCR was run for about 6 to 11 cycles. From the 5' RACE reads, TCRdb called clonotypes with MiXCR, one entry per CDR3 protein. The sample holds about 1.5 million distinct CDR3 sequences, less than 45% seen once. The sample consisted of blood. These receptors all come from a young woman in good health.

V and J are TRBV28 and TRBJ2-7, with 8 bases that match TRBD1. This CDR3 region has 15 residues. CDR1 is MDHEN, CDR2 SYDVKM, per germline. Trimming took 3 bases from V and 2 from J; bases not matched to a gene: 6. The CDR3 loop reads CASSLDSGQAYEQYF. The CDR3 DNA sequence: TGTGCCAGCAGTTTGGACTCGGGACAGGCCTACGAGCAGTACTTC.

A remark on this clonotype: Mismatch with germline at one junction end may stem from a read error. The CDR3 nucleotides read TGCAGCGCTGAACCGCGCCTCCTTAAAGATGAGCAGTTCTTC. Translated, it gives CSAEPRLLKDEQFF. V gene TRBV29-1 combines with J gene TRBJ2-1; D unclear. CDR3 length equals 14 residues. CDR1 is SQVTM, CDR2 ANQGSEA, per germline.